This T cell receptor beta chain is drawn from a study of blood T cell repertoires in COVID-19. CDR1 and CDR2 (germline): SGDLS, YYNGEE. The CDR3 has 14 amino acids. V was trimmed by 0 bases and J by 6 bases, leaving 13 bases between them. Produced via immunoSEQ multiplex PCR; TCRdb's table is partial and in-frame only. The sample shows 260,000 or so clones, 85% to 90% of them seen only once. The sequenced sample consisted of PBMCs or T cells enriched from blood (not recorded which). The chain joins TRBV9 to TRBJ2-7; D gene uncertain. The sequence came from a man between 18 and 29 years old who had recovered from COVID-19. The CDR3 DNA reads TGTGCCAGCAGCGTAGAGGTTATACCAGGCGAGCAGTACTTC. Protein sequence: CASSVEVIPGEQYF. Combining the CDR3 with reference TRBV9 and TRBJ2-7 gives the whole variable domain DSGVTQTPKHLITATGQRVTLRCSPRSGDLSVYWYQQSLDQGLQFLIQYYNGEERAKGNILERFSAQQFPDLHSELNLSSLELGDSALYFCASSVEVIPGEQYFGPGTRLTVT.